Below, 9 T cell receptor beta chains from the same sample are listed, as sequenced in a study of cytomegalovirus exposure and HLA in healthy donors. Primers included in the PCR were 60 Vbeta and 13 Jbeta primers. Sequencing used immunoSEQ multiplex PCR; TCRdb keeps in-frame clones, though not all of them. The data contain approximately 160,000 clones, just over 70% of them singletons. Sequencing input: PBMCs. The source of these receptors is a man aged 18 to 35 in good health and CMV-seropositive.

This clone was recorded only once. V is TRBV27 and J is TRBJ1-6, with 7 bases aligning to TRBD1. V was pared by 7 bases and J by 7 bases, with 4 bases of the junction left unmatched. The CDR3 has 13 amino acids. Germline CDR1 MNHEY, CDR2 SMNVEV (reference sequence). The CDR3 DNA reads TGTGCCAGCAATACAGGGGTGAATTCACCCCTCCACTTT. Translation gives CASNTGVNSPLHF.

The chain has TRBV15 and TRBJ2-5; 16 positions match TRBD2. The CDR3 is 18 amino acids. CDR1 and CDR2 (germline): LNHNV, YYDKDF (reference sequence). Unmatched junction bases numbered 5, after V lost 3 bases and J lost 1 base. The chain's CDR3 is CATSSEGLAGGFQETQYF. The CDR3 region has the DNA TGTGCCACCAGCAGTGAGGGACTAGCGGGAGGGTTCCAAGAGACCCAGTACTTC.

The rearrangement joins TRBV18 to TRBJ1-1, with D possibly TRBD1 on 6 matching bases. The germline CDR1 and CDR2 sequences are KGHSH and LQKENI. The CDR3 consists of 13 residues. Trimming took 6 bases from V and 1 from J, leaving 9 bases between them. The CDR3 bases are TGTGCCAGCTCCTCGGGACAGAACACTGAAGCTTTCTTT. It translates to CASSSGQNTEAFF.

The chain joins TRBV5-1 to TRBJ2-3; D unresolved. The CDR3 covers 15 residues. Germline V gene sequence: CDR1 SGHRS, CDR2 YFSETQ. The V and J ends lost 0 bases and 0 bases respectively, with 8 bases between them. In nucleotides, the CDR3 is TGCGCCAGCAGCTTGGCAGTGACTAGCACAGATACGCAGTATTTT. Amino acids: CASSLAVTSTDTQYF.

The rearrangement joins TRBV12-5 to TRBJ1-2; D call uncertain. Per germline, CDR1 LGHNT and CDR2 FRNRAP. There are 14 residues in the CDR3. With 0 bases removed from V and 3 bases from J, the gap between germline ends came to 8 bases. The chain's CDR3 is CASGLVGLDYGYTF. The CDR3 region has the DNA TGTGCTAGTGGTTTGGTGGGCCTCGACTATGGCTACACCTTC.

The rearrangement uses TRBV4-2 and TRBJ2-3, with 10 bases identical to TRBD2. In germline, CDR1 is LGHNA, CDR2 YNFKEQ. This CDR3 is built from 16 residues. J gave up 6 bases and V 4 bases, and 10 bases lay outside the gene matches. CDR3 coding DNA: TGTGCCAGCAGCCCCCTCCTAGCGGGAGTAGTTGATACGCAGTATTTT. Translated: CASSPLLAGVVDTQYF.

The CDR3 is CASSLSGDSRAFF. The CDR3 DNA sequence: TGTGCCAGCAGCTTGAGTGGGGACTCGAGAGCTTTCTTT. V and J are TRBV6-1 and TRBJ1-1, with D maybe TRBD1 (5 bases). This CDR3 region has 13 residues. Trimming removed 6 bases at V and 10 bases at J, with 18 bases between. Germline CDR1 reads MNHNS; CDR2 reads SASEGT.

This chain joins TRBV7-6 and TRBJ2-1; 12 bases agree with TRBD2. Trimming cost V 3 bases and J 7 bases; bases outside gene matches: 7. There are 16 residues in the CDR3. Germline lookup yields CDR1 SGHVS and CDR2 FNYEAQ. The CDR3, as DNA: TGTGCCAGCAGCTTTGCTAGCGGGGGGGAACTAAATGAGCAGTTCTTC. Its protein is CASSFASGGELNEQFF.

This clone was seen only a few times. CDR3 nucleotide sequence: TGTGCCAGTAGTATAGGTCTCAGACACGGGGAGCTGTTTTTT. This encodes CASSIGLRHGELFF. This rearrangement joins TRBV19 to TRBJ2-2; no clear D gene. Germline lookup yields CDR1 LNHDA and CDR2 SQIVND (reference sequence). This CDR3 region has 14 residues. The V end was cut by 1 base, the J end by 7 bases, with 10 bases between.